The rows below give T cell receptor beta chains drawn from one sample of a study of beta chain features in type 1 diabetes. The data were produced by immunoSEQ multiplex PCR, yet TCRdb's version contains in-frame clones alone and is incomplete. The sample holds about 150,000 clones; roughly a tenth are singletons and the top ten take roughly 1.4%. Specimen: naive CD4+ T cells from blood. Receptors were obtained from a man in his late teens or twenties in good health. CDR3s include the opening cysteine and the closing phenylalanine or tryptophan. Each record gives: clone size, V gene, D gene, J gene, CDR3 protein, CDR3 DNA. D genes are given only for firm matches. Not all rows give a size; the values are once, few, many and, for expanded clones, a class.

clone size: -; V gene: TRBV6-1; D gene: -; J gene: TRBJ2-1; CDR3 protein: CASSDRASRTYNEQFF; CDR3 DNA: TGTGCCAGCAGTGACCGAGCTAGCCGTACCTACAATGAGCAGTTCTTC
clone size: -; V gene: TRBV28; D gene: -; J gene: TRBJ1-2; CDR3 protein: CASSFGGTSYGYTF; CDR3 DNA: TGTGCCAGCAGTTTTGGAGGGACTTCCTATGGCTACACCTTC
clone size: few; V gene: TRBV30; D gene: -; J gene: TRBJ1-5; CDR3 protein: CAWSYQNNQPQHF; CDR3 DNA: TGTGCCTGGAGTTATCAGAATAATCAGCCCCAGCATTTT
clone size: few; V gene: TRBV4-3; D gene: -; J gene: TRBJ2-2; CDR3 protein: CASSQDRLRELFF; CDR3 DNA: TGCGCCAGCAGCCAAGATCGGTTGCGGGAGCTGTTTTTT
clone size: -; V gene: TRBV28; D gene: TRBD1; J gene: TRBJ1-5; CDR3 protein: CASGSRGLGNQPQHF; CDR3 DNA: TGTGCCAGCGGATCGAGGGGGCTTGGCAATCAGCCCCAGCATTTT
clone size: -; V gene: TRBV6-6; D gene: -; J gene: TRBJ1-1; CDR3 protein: CASTMTGGAFF; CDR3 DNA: TGTGCCAGCACCATGACAGGAGGAGCTTTCTTT
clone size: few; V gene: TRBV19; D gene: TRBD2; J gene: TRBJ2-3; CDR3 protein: CASSMGAGALGDTQYF; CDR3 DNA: TGTGCCAGTAGTATGGGAGCGGGGGCGTTGGGGGATACGCAGTATTTT
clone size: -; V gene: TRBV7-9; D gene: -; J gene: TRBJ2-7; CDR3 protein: CASGRDINSYEQYF; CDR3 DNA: TGTGCCAGCGGTAGGGACATTAACTCCTACGAGCAGTACTTC
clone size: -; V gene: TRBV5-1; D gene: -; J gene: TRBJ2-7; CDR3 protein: CASSLNPKTGYEQYF; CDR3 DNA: TGCGCCAGCAGCCTGAATCCAAAGACAGGCTACGAGCAGTACTTC
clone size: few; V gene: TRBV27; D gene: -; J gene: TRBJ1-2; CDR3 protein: CASSLSWQGNGGYTF; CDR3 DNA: TGTGCCAGCAGTTTATCGTGGCAGGGGAATGGTGGCTACACCTTC
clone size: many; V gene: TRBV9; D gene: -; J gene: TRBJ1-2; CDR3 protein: CASSVFPGSGYGYTF; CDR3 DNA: TGTGCCAGCAGCGTTTTTCCAGGGTCGGGCTATGGCTACACCTTC
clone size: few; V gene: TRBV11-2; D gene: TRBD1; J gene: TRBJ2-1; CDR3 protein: CASSRPGTGSYNEQFF; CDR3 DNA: TGTGCCAGCAGCAGACCCGGGACAGGTTCCTACAATGAGCAGTTCTTC
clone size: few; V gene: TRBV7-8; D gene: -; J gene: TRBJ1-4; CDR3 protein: CASSFLNEKLFF; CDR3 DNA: TGTGCCAGCAGCTTTTTAAATGAAAAACTGTTTTTT
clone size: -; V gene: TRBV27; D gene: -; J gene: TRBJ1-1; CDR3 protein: CASSVQGGYTEAFF; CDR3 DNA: TGTGCCAGCAGTGTTCAGGGAGGGTACACTGAAGCTTTCTTT
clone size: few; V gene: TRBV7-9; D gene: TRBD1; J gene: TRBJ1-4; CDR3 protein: CASSLEYQGVAEKLFF; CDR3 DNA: TGTGCCAGCAGCTTAGAGTATCAGGGGGTGGCTGAAAAACTGTTTTTT
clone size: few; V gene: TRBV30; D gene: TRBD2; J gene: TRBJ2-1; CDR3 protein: CAWSGRSGGAYNEQFF; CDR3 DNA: TGTGCCTGGAGCGGACGGAGCGGGGGGGCGTACAATGAGCAGTTCTTC
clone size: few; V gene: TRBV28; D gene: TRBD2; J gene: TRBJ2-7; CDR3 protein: CASSLRDYGEQYF; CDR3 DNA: TGTGCCAGCAGTTTGCGGGACTATGGGGAGCAGTACTTC
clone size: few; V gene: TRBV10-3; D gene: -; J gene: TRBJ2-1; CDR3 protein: CAISGQVNNEQFF; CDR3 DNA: TGTGCCATCTCTGGTCAGGTCAACAATGAGCAGTTCTTC
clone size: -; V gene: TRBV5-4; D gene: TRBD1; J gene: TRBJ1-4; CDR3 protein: CASSSGTDNEKLFF; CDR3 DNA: TGTGCCAGCAGCTCCGGGACAGATAATGAAAAACTGTTTTTT
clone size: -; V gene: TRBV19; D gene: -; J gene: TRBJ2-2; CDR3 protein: CASVWGSESTGELFF; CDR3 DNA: TGTGCCAGCGTCTGGGGCAGCGAGAGCACCGGGGAGCTGTTTTTT
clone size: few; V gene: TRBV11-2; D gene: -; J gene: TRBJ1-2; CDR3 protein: CASSPGLGRYGYTF; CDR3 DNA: TGTGCCAGCAGCCCCGGTCTGGGGAGGTATGGCTACACCTTC
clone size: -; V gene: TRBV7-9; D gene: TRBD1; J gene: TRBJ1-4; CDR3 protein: CASEQDDRVNEKLFF; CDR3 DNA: TGTGCCAGCGAGCAAGACGACAGGGTGAATGAAAAACTGTTTTTT
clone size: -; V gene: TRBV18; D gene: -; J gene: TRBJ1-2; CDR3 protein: CASSPGGANYGYTF; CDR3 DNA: TGTGCCAGCTCACCAGGGGGCGCTAACTATGGCTACACCTTC
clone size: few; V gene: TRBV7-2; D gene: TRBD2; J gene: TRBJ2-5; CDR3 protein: CASSLVLAGGRETQYF; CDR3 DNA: TGTGCCAGCAGCTTAGTACTAGCGGGGGGCCGAGAGACCCAGTACTTC
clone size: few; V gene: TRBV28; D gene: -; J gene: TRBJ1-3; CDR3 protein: CASRGAPGNTIYF; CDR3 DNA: TGTGCCAGCAGGGGGGCGCCGGGAAACACCATATATTTT
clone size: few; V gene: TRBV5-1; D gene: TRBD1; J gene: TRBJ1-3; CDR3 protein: CASSFWGQGGSGNTIYF; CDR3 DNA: TGCGCCAGCAGCTTCTGGGGACAGGGCGGCTCTGGAAACACCATATATTTT
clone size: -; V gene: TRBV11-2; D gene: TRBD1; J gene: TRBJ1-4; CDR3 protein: CASSLGIGTGREKLFF; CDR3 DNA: TGTGCCAGCAGCCTCGGGATAGGGACAGGTCGTGAAAAACTGTTTTTT